This entry features one TCR beta chain sequence. Its specificity is not known. The data are from a study of blood T cells in healthy people across ages. The length of the CDR3 is 14 residues. The germline gives CDR1 DFQATT, CDR2 SNEGSKA (reference sequence). V lost 0 bases, J lost 4 bases, and 10 bases lay in between. Whole-study findings and limits: More naive CD4+ cells and higher diversity marked long-lived donors relative to aged donors. Lack of knowledge of donor CMV status possibly confounded expanded clonotype changes.

For the second PCR, which ran for roughly 6 to 12 cycles, a sample-barcoded 5' primer and a J-beta primer mix were used. TCRdb passed the 5' RACE reads through MiXCR, listing each CDR3 protein once. The table includes 550,000 to 750,000 distinct CDR3 sequences, roughly 21% detected once. Sequencing used blood. The origin of this receptor is a man between 65 and 80 years old in good health. The chain recombines TRBV20-1 with TRBJ1-5; D is uncertain. The CDR3 bases are TGCAGTGCTAGAGATCTCCAGGCTAATCAGCCCCAGCATTTT. This sequence encodes CSARDLQANQPQHF.